Listed below are T cell receptor beta chains from one sample, sequenced in a study of breast tumors, draining lymph nodes, adjacent tissues. TCRdb reanalysed the multiplex PCR reads using MiXCR and keeps one entry per CDR3 protein. The data show about 130,000 distinct CDR3 sequences, around 21% seen once. The material sequenced was axillary lymph node tissue. Source of these receptors: a female donor with breast cancer. Some clones in this sample may be carry-over from other donors' samples. Both conserved end residues are part of each CDR3. D genes are given only for firm matches. Clone sizes are given selectively: once, few, many, or a class where the clone is expanded.

D	V	J	size	CDR3	DNA
-	TRBV20-1	TRBJ1-1	few	CSPPGVGGVVDTEAFF	TGCAGCCCGCCAGGCGTGGGCGGTGTTGTGGACACTGAAGCTTTCTTT
TRBD1	TRBV5-1	TRBJ2-3	many	CASSSNDRATDTQYF	TGCGCCAGCAGCTCCAATGACAGGGCCACAGATACGCAGTATTTT
-	TRBV10-3	TRBJ2-5	many	CAISESAGAQETQYF	TGTGCCATCAGTGAGTCGGCAGGGGCCCAAGAGACCCAGTACTTC
TRBD2	TRBV19	TRBJ2-7	many	CASSWSSGSSYEQYF	TGTGCCAGTAGTTGGAGTAGCGGGAGCTCCTACGAGCAGTACTTC
-	TRBV11-2	TRBJ2-3	many	CASSLRGLHTDTQYF	TGTGCCAGCAGCCTCCGAGGACTCCACACAGATACGCAGTATTTT
-	TRBV9	TRBJ2-7	-	CASSLGGAGGYEQYF	TGTGCCAGCAGCTTGGGGGGGGCAGGGGGTTACGAGCAGTACTTC
TRBD1	TRBV12-3/TRBV12-4	TRBJ2-2	many	CASRQTGIAGELFF	TGTGCCAGCAGACAGACAGGGATCGCCGGGGAGCTGTTTTTT
-	TRBV20-1	TRBJ1-3	many	CSARDHRISGNTIYF	TGCAGTGCTAGAGATCACAGGATCTCTGGAAACACCATATATTTT
-	TRBV3-1	TRBJ2-2	-	CASRRAANTGERFF	TGTGCCAGCAGGAGGGCGGCGAACACCGGGGAGCGGTTTTTT
TRBD2	TRBV3-1	TRBJ2-4	few	CASSPGLVSDIQYF	TGTGCCAGCAGCCCCGGACTAGTTTCAGACATTCAGTACTTC
-	TRBV19	TRBJ2-1	many	CASSMAGSPYNEQFF	TGTGCCAGTAGTATGGCCGGGAGTCCCTACAATGAGCAGTTCTTC
-	TRBV28	TRBJ2-7	-	CASTGPGTYEQYF	TGTGCCAGCACCGGACCAGGTACCTACGAGCAGTACTTC
TRBD2	TRBV9	TRBJ2-1	many	CASSVGGSGRAPYNEQFF	TGTGCCAGCAGCGTAGGGGGTAGCGGGAGGGCCCCCTACAATGAGCAGTTCTTC
TRBD1	TRBV20-1	TRBJ2-1	many	CSASGQDNEQFF	TGCAGTGCTAGTGGACAGGACAATGAGCAGTTCTTC
TRBD1	TRBV5-5	TRBJ1-2	many	CASSPRTGGNYGYTF	TGTGCCAGCAGCCCCCGGACAGGGGGCAACTATGGCTACACCTTC
-	TRBV4-2	TRBJ1-1	few	CASSQQGLTEAFF	TGTGCCAGCAGCCAACAGGGGCTTACTGAAGCTTTCTTT
-	TRBV6-5	TRBJ2-7	many	CASSYGRSSYEQYF	TGTGCCAGCAGTTATGGGCGATCCTCTTACGAGCAGTACTTC
-	TRBV11-2	TRBJ1-2	many	CASSFTGYGYTF	TGTGCCAGCAGCTTCACGGGTTATGGCTACACCTTC
TRBD2	TRBV28	TRBJ2-5	many	CASRPLAGEVETQYF	TGTGCCAGCAGGCCCCTAGCGGGAGAGGTAGAGACCCAGTACTTC
-	TRBV5-1	TRBJ2-5	many	CASSLGMVEETQYF	TGCGCCAGCAGCTTGGGAATGGTGGAAGAGACCCAGTACTTC
TRBD1	TRBV28	TRBJ1-5	-	CASSGQGSGGQPQHF	TGTGCCAGCAGTGGACAGGGGTCTGGGGGACAGCCCCAGCATTTT
-	TRBV7-2	TRBJ2-1	many	CASSRNGLTNEQFF	TGTGCCAGCAGCAGAAATGGACTCACCAATGAGCAGTTCTTC
-	TRBV3-1	TRBJ2-7	many	CASSQGGIAREQYF	TGTGCCAGCAGCCAAGGGGGGATAGCGAGAGAGCAGTACTTC
-	TRBV7-4	TRBJ2-7	many	CASSLGPTGAGGTYEQYF	TGTGCCAGCAGCTTAGGCCCTACAGGGGCGGGGGGTACCTACGAGCAGTACTTC
-	TRBV5-1	TRBJ2-7	many	CASSLVGASYEQYF	TGCGCCAGCAGCTTGGTTGGCGCCTCCTACGAGCAGTACTTC
TRBD2	TRBV7-9	TRBJ2-3	many	CASSLTSGRRTDTQYF	TGTGCCAGCAGCTTAACTAGCGGGAGGCGCACAGATACGCAGTATTTT
TRBD1	TRBV30	TRBJ1-2	few	CAWATGAYGYTF	TGTGCCTGGGCCACAGGGGCCTATGGCTACACCTTC
TRBD1	TRBV19	TRBJ2-5	many	CASSTRDRETQYF	TGTGCCAGTAGTACCCGGGACAGGGAGACCCAGTACTTC
TRBD1	TRBV4-1	TRBJ2-1	-	CASSQMGEKGAYNEQFF	TGCGCCAGCAGCCAAATGGGGGAAAAGGGGGCATACAATGAGCAGTTCTTC